This record concerns one T cell receptor (beta chain) sequence. This clonotype was seen at least ten times. What this receptor recognizes is not known. The sample holds no much larger clone one base away, and base qualities are not on file. Library generation was performed with multiplex PCR. For sequencing, an Illumina HiSeq 2500 was employed. Following protocols modified from ARM-PCR, the researchers constructed TCRbeta libraries through three rounds of nested PCR with primers (Table S4). PCR products of 200-500 bp were gel-excised and purified with the QIAquick gel extraction kit before sequencing. In the authors' own workflow: Reads were cleaned using Trimmomatic, were merged into complete CDR3 sequences using FLASH, and were assigned to V(D)J germline segments using MiTCR. Clonal diversity was calculated as the inverse Simpson's index using VDJtools. In-frame sequences lacking a premature stop codon were counted as productive reads. The public reads were quality trimmed at Q25 with fastp and then assembled into clones with MiXCR by TCRdb, keeping productive beta chains. Rows merge per CDR3 protein into single entries with the most common DNA and genes. The V and J calls were not made by the authors but by TCRdb's processing. The sample yields about 68,000 distinct CDR3 sequences; around 60% were counted once. The ten largest clones add up to 20% to 25% of the sample.

Bulk unsorted tissue served as the source for RNA extraction, and RNA quality was assessed using a NanoDrop ND-1000 and an Agilent 2100. The donors were newly diagnosed lung cancer patients admitted for thoracic surgery in China from August to November 2014 who had not received prior chemotherapy. The study excluded patients who had received radiotherapy or chemotherapy before or who had another cancer at the same time. Pieces of surgical tissue measuring 1-2 cm3 were kept in RNAlater solution and held at -80 degrees C until needed. V is cut by 4 bases and J by 4 bases, and the space between the germline ends is 14 bases. The germline V gene (reference sequence) sets CDR1 to GTSNPN and CDR2 to SVGIG. Reading from cysteine to phenylalanine, the CDR3 counts 14 amino acids. Kept here is only the CDR3 DNA, which spans 42 bases and is read in frame from base 1. The sample belongs to a study of tumor and adjacent non-tumor tissue in lung cancer (dated by TCRdb to 2017 to 2018). About the study as a whole: By cancer type, the cohort comprised eleven to twelve adenocarcinoma patients, a couple of squamous cell carcinoma patients and 1 small cell lung cancer patient. TCRbeta CDR3 sequencing was performed on around 30 paired specimens, with one tumor sample and one normal lung sample collected per patient. Sequencing produced 130,000,000 or so productive TCRbeta reads in total, an average of about 4.5 million reads per sample. The roughly 15 patients were aged about 30 to 76 years, included ten or so men and 5 women, and had TNM stage I to III disease. The study compared bulk TCRbeta repertoires from lung tumor tissue and matched distant non-tumor lung tissue of more than 12 lung cancer patients. Results and caveats for the whole study, not just this receptor: Tumor tissue showed significantly greater TCR diversity (inverse Simpson) than normal lung tissue (approximately 430 vs 150, P = 0.0075, Mann-Whitney U test). The cohort had only about 15 patients, and the authors noted that larger samples and more detailed clinical data are needed. Because peripheral blood was not sequenced, blood TCRbeta repertoires in the lung cancer patients of the study were not examined. The top 100 clones made up a significantly larger cumulative share of the repertoire in normal lung than in tumor tissue. Younger patients had significantly higher TCR diversity, and higher tumor TCR diversity was associated with shorter overall and disease-free survival. The sequencing platform is not named in the methods, and unique molecular identifiers are not mentioned.

Material: lung tumor tissue. The receptor was isolated from a man between 45 and 60 years old with non-small cell lung cancer. This chain is built from TRBV30 and TRBJ2-1; the D call is tentative, TRBD1 or TRBD2, as each matches 5 bases. The CDR3 region: CAWTLGGYYNEQFF. The base sequence is TGTGCCTGGACTCTTGGGGGTTATTACAATGAGCAGTTCTTC.